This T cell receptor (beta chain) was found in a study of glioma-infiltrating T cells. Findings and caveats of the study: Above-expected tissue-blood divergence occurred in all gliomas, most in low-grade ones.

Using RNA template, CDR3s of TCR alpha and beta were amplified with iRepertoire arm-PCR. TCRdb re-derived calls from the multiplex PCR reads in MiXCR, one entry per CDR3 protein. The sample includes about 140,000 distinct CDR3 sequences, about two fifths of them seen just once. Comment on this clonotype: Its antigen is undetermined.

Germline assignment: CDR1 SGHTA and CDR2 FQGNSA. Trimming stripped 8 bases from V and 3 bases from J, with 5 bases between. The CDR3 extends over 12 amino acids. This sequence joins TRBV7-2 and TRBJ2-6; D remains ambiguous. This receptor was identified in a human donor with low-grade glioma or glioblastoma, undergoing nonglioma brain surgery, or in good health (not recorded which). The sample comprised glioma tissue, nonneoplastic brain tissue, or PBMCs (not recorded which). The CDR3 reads CASRFGANVLTF. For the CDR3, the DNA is TGTGCCAGCCGGTTTGGGGCCAACGTCCTGACTTTC.